Each of the 22 T cell receptor beta chains below was sequenced from the same sample in a study of blood T cell repertoires in COVID-19. This table comes from immunoSEQ multiplex PCR, and its TCRdb copy is limited to in-frame clones, with some not included. The sample holds over 60,000 clones, roughly 92% seen once. Sequencing used peripheral blood. All receptors come from a human donor in a cohort sampled during active COVID-19.

The CDR3 protein is CAWSSGGEPQHF. CDR3 sequence (DNA): TGTGCCTGGAGCTCAGGAGGGGAGCCCCAGCATTTT. The chain is built from TRBV30 and TRBJ1-5; possible D gene TRBD1, 5 bases. CDR1 and CDR2 from the germline V gene are GTSNPN and SVGIG (reference sequence). V was pared by 3 bases and J by 8 bases, with 11 bases between. CDR3 length: 12 amino acids.

Comments on this clone: In the same sample, other DNA sequences code for this CDR3. This chain joins TRBV5-1 and TRBJ1-3, with D hard to call. V was clipped by 4 bases and J by 0 bases, with 8 bases between them. CDR3 length: 14 residues. In germline, CDR1 is SGHRS, CDR2 YFSETQ. The CDR3 region has the DNA TGCGCCAGCAGCCTAAGTGTCTCTGGAAACACCATATATTTT. Protein product: CASSLSVSGNTIYF. Full variable domain (outside the CDR3, taken from reference TRBV5-1 and TRBJ1-3): KAGVTQTPRYLIKTRGQQVTLSCSPISGHRSVSWYQQTPGQGLQFLFEYFSETQRNKGNFPGRFSGRQFSNSRSEMNVSTLELGDSALYLCASSLSVSGNTIYFGEGSWLTVV.

CDR3 nucleotide sequence: TGTGCCAGCAGCTTAACTGAACGTAGGCAGTACTTC. It specifies CASSLTERRQYF. The chain joins TRBV7-9 to TRBJ2-7; D is uncertain. V lost 2 bases and J lost 9, with 11 bases in between. CDR1 and CDR2 (germline): SEHNR, FQNEAQ (reference sequence). The CDR3 sequence is 12 residues long.

The chain uses TRBV24-1 and TRBJ2-1, with 7 bases fitting TRBD1. V lost 4 bases to trimming and J lost 3 bases; unmatched junction nucleotides: 8. The CDR3 extends over 16 amino acids. Germline loops: CDR1 KGHDR, CDR2 SFDVKD. CDR3: CATSDPQGSDYNEQFF. For the CDR3, the DNA is TGTGCCACCAGTGACCCACAGGGGTCCGACTACAATGAGCAGTTCTTC.

This clone was found a few times. At one of its ends the junction is not consistent with the germline gene, which may arise from a read error. The gene calls are TRBV9 and TRBJ2-7, with 9 bases lining up with TRBD1. CDR3 length: 17 residues. Germline CDR1 reads SGDLS; CDR2 reads YYNGEE. The CDR3: CASSVEQGALYSNEQYF. The CDR3 bases are TGTGCCAGCAGCGTAGAACAGGGGGCATTGTACTCCAACGAGCAGTACTTC.

V usage is TRBV18 and J usage is TRBJ1-5, with D unclear. The V end was cut by 8 bases, the J end by 5 bases, with 10 bases between. Looked up from germline, CDR1 is KGHSH and CDR2 is LQKENI. The CDR3 is made up of 12 amino acids. CDR3 residues: CASGPPDQPQHF. Written as DNA, the CDR3 is TGTGCCAGCGGGCCTCCCGATCAGCCCCAGCATTTT.

This clone was recorded once. The chain couples TRBV30 to TRBJ2-5; 8 positions agree with TRBD2. The CDR3 is 15 amino acids. Per germline, CDR1 GTSNPN and CDR2 SVGIG (reference sequence). Unmatched junction bases numbered 8, after V lost 0 bases and J lost 5 bases. The CDR3 protein is CAWSVGLVPRETQYF. The CDR3 nucleotides read TGTGCCTGGAGTGTGGGACTAGTGCCCCGGGAGACCCAGTACTTC.

The V gene is TRBV4-1, the J gene TRBJ2-7; 7 positions match TRBD2. V was clipped by 4 bases and J by 6 bases; unmatched bases: 12. Germline V gives CDR1 MGHRA, CDR2 YSYEKL. The CDR3 contains 15 residues. Written as DNA, the CDR3 is TGCGCCAGCAGCCCCTTCCTGGCGGGAGTGGGCGAGCAGTACTTC. It translates to CASSPFLAGVGEQYF.

This clone occurred once. The chain links TRBV2 to TRBJ2-3, with TRBD2 identical over 9 bases. CDR1 SNHLY and CDR2 FYNNEI come from the germline V gene. V dropped 5 bases and J dropped 8; count of bases not matched to a gene: 5. The CDR3 is 13 residues long. This CDR3 is CASSRAGGSTQYF. As DNA, the CDR3 is TGTGCCAGCAGTAGAGCGGGGGGTTCTACGCAGTATTTT.

V and J are TRBV27 and TRBJ1-1, with D uncertain. From germline, CDR1 is MNHEY and CDR2 SMNVEV (reference sequence). With 8 bases removed from V and 0 bases from J, the gap between germline ends came to 13 bases. The CDR3 consists of 14 residues. CDR3 protein: CASRMRVMNTEAFF. The CDR3 region has the DNA TGTGCCAGCCGAATGAGGGTTATGAACACTGAAGCTTTCTTT.

The chain is built from TRBV18 and TRBJ2-7; possible D gene TRBD1, 6 bases. The CDR3 is 13 amino acids. Trimming shortened V by 8 bases and J by 6 bases, and 17 bases separated the two germline ends. Per the germline V gene, CDR1 is KGHSH and CDR2 is LQKENI. The DNA for the CDR3 is TGTGCCAGCGCCCGGTCACAGGGTATCGAGCAGTACTTC. This sequence encodes CASARSQGIEQYF.

This chain joins TRBV7-2 and TRBJ2-5; TRBD2 is a possible D gene (6 bases). V lost 1 base to trimming and J lost 9 bases, with 18 bases between them. CDR1 and CDR2 (germline): SGHTA, FQGNSA. This CDR3 is built from 15 residues. The CDR3 DNA reads TGTGCCAGCAGCTTAGGGACTACCTTGATGGGGGCCCAGTACTTC. This sequence encodes CASSLGTTLMGAQYF.

This chain links TRBV4-2 with TRBJ2-5, with 10 bases matching TRBD2. The CDR3 contains 17 residues. Trimming cost V 0 bases and J 4 bases; bases outside gene matches: 8. The germline V gene has CDR1 LGHNA and CDR2 YNFKEQ. The CDR3 reads CASSQDSSQRGGETQYF. The CDR3, as DNA: TGTGCCAGCAGCCAAGATTCCAGTCAGCGGGGGGGAGAGACCCAGTACTTC.

CDR3 bases: TGCAGTATCCCACCGTCCTACGATACGCAGTATTTT. Residues: CSIPPSYDTQYF. The chain uses TRBV29-1 and TRBJ2-3; D is ambiguous. The length of the CDR3 is 12 residues. CDR1 is SQVTM, CDR2 ANQGSEA, per germline.

The chain couples TRBV30 to TRBJ1-4, with a weak D call TRBD1 (5 bases). The CDR3 length is 13 residues. From germline, CDR1 is GTSNPN and CDR2 SVGIG (reference sequence). Trimming cost V 3 bases and J 7 bases, with 12 bases left between them. CDR3 nucleotides: TGTGCCTGGAGAGCGGGGGTATCTGAAAAACTGTTTTTT. Its translation: CAWRAGVSEKLFF.

J is TRBJ2-1 and V is TRBV5-1, with a tentative D call TRBD1 (6 bases). This CDR3 comprises 15 residues. Trimming pared 1 base from V and 5 bases from J, leaving 13 bases between. CDR1 SGHRS and CDR2 YFSETQ come from the germline V gene. CDR3 DNA sequence: TGCGCCAGCAGCTTGAGGGCAGGGGACGACAATGAGCAGTTCTTC. Protein: CASSLRAGDDNEQFF.

The CDR3 nucleotides read TGTGCCATCAGTGAGCCTGGGACAGGCGCTAACTATGGCTACACCTTC. Translation gives CAISEPGTGANYGYTF. This chain connects TRBV10-3 to TRBJ1-2; TRBD1 matches at 8 bases. The CDR3 extends over 16 amino acids. With V trimmed by 2 bases and J by 0 bases, 5 bases remained unmatched. The germline CDR1 and CDR2 sequences are ENHRY and SYGVKD.

The chain links TRBV6-2 or TRBV6-3 to TRBJ2-5; 8 bases fit TRBD2. J gave up 5 bases and V 2 bases, and 13 bases lay outside the gene matches. This CDR3 has 17 amino acids. The germline V gene encodes CDR1 MNHEY and CDR2 SVGEGT. CDR3 protein: CASSYPSFGLAGETQYF. In DNA form, the CDR3 reads TGTGCCAGCAGTTACCCCTCCTTCGGACTAGCTGGCGAGACCCAGTACTTC.

The chain employs TRBV9 and TRBJ1-6; TRBD1 agrees at 7 bases. CDR1 and CDR2 (germline): SGDLS, YYNGEE. Trimming removed 7 bases from V and 9 bases from J; junction bases left unmatched: 7. The CDR3 contains 13 residues. For the CDR3, the DNA is TGTGCCAGCGGGGGCAGGGACAGTTCACCCCTCCACTTT. Its translation: CASGGRDSSPLHF.

The chain is built from TRBV28 and TRBJ1-1; unclear D gene. The CDR3 covers 15 residues. V was clipped by 4 bases and J by 1 base, with 13 bases between them. Germline assignment: CDR1 MDHEN and CDR2 SYDVKM. The CDR3 loop is CASSSPPAGNTEAFF. In DNA, the CDR3 is TGTGCCAGCAGTTCCCCTCCCGCAGGGAACACTGAAGCTTTCTTT.

CDR3 protein: CASISGSSGNTIYF. The CDR3 region has the DNA TGTGCCAGCATAAGCGGGAGTTCTGGAAACACCATATATTTT. This chain connects TRBV6-5 to TRBJ1-3; no firm D call. The CDR3 loop spans 14 amino acids. The V end lost 7 bases, the J end lost 1 base, and 11 bases lay between the germline ends. CDR1 and CDR2 (germline): MNHEY, SVGAGI.

The V and J genes are TRBV3-1 (or the pseudogene TRBV3-2) and TRBJ2-7; 8 nucleotides agree with TRBD1. After removal of 4 bases from V and 6 bases from J, the junction contained 5 bases not matched to a gene. CDR3 size: 13 residues. CDR1 LGHDT and CDR2 YNNKEL come from the germline V gene (reference sequence). In DNA form, the CDR3 reads TGTGCCAGCAGCCCCAGAACAGGGGGCGAGCAGTACTTC. Amino acid sequence: CASSPRTGGEQYF.